This T cell receptor beta chain came from a study of blood T cell repertoires in COVID-19. Study background: Material from acute and convalescent COVID-19 was sourced from the United States, Italy and Spain.

Unmatched junction bases numbered 11, after V lost 3 bases and J lost 14 bases. CDR3 length equals 15 residues. Germline-derived CDR1 and CDR2 are MGHRA and YSYEKL. As handled by the study authors: Using reference gene primer amplification, nucleated cell counts were estimated. Clones were read by immunoSEQ multiplex PCR, and TCRdb kept only the in-frame ones, dropping some. D and trimming come from the DNA, and the V and J calls and clone size come from that table. The repertoire holds roughly 150,000 clones, with 80% to 90% as singletons. This clone has just a few counts. The sequence derives from a man aged 18 to 30 with COVID-19, enrolled during active disease. Sample: peripheral blood. This rearrangement joins TRBV4-1 to TRBJ1-6; the match to TRBD1 covers 9 bases. The CDR3 nucleotides are TGCGCCAGCAGCCAGATCCGAGGGACAGGGTTTGCCCTCCACTTT. Residues: CASSQIRGTGFALHF.